This T cell receptor beta chain was recovered during a study of cytomegalovirus exposure and HLA in healthy donors. General observations from the study: Earlier results showed most TCR beta V segments being productive about 87% or about 30% of the time. A later analysis reportedly found fewer N-insertions in an Asian-associated ancestry cluster than the approximately 660-donor mean.

As for this clone: Its antigen is unknown.

V gave up 2 bases and J gave up 2 bases, with 10 bases separating them. Germline CDR1 SGHDT, CDR2 YYEEEE. CDR3 size: 14 residues. PCR involved 60 Vbeta and 13 Jbeta primers. Clones were read by immunoSEQ multiplex PCR, and TCRdb kept only the in-frame ones, dropping some. Recorded for this sample: fewer than 100,000 clones. Input material: PBMCs. The V call is TRBV5-6, the J call TRBJ1-2; D possibly corresponds to TRBD1 (6 bases). The receptor was isolated from a man aged 45-65 years in good health and CMV-seronegative. Here the CDR3 reads CASSLYDRNYGYTF. The CDR3 DNA reads as TGTGCCAGCAGCTTATACGACAGGAACTATGGCTACACCTTC.